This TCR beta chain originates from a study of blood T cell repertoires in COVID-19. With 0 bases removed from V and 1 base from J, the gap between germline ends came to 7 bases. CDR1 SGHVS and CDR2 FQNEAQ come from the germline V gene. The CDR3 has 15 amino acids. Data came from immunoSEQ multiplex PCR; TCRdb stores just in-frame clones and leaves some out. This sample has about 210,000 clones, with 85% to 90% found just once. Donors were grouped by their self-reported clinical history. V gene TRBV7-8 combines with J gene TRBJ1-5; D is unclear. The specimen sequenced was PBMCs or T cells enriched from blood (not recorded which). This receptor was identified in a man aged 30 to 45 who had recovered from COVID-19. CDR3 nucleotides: TGTGCCAGCAGCTTAGCGAGATTCAGCAATCAGCCCCAGCATTTT. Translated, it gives CASSLARFSNQPQHF.